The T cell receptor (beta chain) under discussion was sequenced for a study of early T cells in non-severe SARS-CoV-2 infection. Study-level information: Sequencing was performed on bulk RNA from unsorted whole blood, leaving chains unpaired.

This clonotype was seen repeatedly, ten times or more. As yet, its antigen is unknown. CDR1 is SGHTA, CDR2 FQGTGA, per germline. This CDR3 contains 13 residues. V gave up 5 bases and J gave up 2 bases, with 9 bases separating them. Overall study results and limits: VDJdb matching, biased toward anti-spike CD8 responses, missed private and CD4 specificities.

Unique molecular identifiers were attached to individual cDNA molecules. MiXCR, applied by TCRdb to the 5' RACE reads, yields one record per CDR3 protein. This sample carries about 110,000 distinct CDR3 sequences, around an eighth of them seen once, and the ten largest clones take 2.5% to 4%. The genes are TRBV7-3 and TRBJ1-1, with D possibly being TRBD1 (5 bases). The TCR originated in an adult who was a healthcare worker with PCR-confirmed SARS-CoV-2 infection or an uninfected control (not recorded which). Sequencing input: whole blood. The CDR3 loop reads CASSDQGNTEAFF. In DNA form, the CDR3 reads TGTGCCAGCAGCGACCAGGGAAACACTGAAGCTTTCTTT.